These 18 T cell receptor beta chains were all obtained from the same sample, sequenced in a study of tumor and adjacent non-tumor tissue in lung cancer (dated by TCRdb to 2016 to 2018). The library was made by multiplex PCR. Sequencer: Illumina HiSeq 2500. TCRbeta libraries were constructed through three rounds of nested PCR with primers (Table S4) according to protocols adapted from ARM-PCR. The raw public data were reprocessed by TCRdb itself: fastp quality trimming at Q25, MiXCR clonotype calling, in-frame beta chains only. CDR3 protein sequences are deduplicated, and each keeps its most common genes and DNA. The sample data list about 75,000 distinct CDR3 sequences, and 77% of these were observed just once. The top ten hold more than 10% of the sample. Bulk unsorted tissue served as the source for RNA extraction, and RNA quality was assessed using a NanoDrop ND-1000 and an Agilent 2100. Sample: lung tumor tissue. All receptors derive from a woman between 50 and 59 years old with non-small cell lung cancer.

For this clonotype: Relative to the germline gene, one junction end is altered; a read error may explain this. The rearrangement uses TRBV7-8 and TRBJ2-7; tentatively, D is TRBD2 (6 bases). The CDR3 loop spans 14 amino acids. The germline V gene has CDR1 SGHVS and CDR2 FQNEAQ. CDR3 bases: TGTGCCAACAGCTTAGTCGCGGGGAACAACAAGCAGTACTTC. This encodes CANSLVAGNNKQYF.

Worth noting for this clonotype: At one boundary the junction diverges from the germline segment, which might be a read error. The chain uses TRBV11-2 and TRBJ1-4, with D possibly matching TRBD1 (5 bases). The CDR3 consists of 14 residues. Per the germline V gene, CDR1 is SGHAT and CDR2 is FQNNGV. DNA for the CDR3: TGTACCAGCTGCTTAGCAGGGATTAATGAAAATCTGTTTTTT. This sequence encodes CTSCLAGINENLFF.

This clonotype has a single count. Its ends do not fully match the called genes, so a read error is possible. This chain connects TRBV5-5 to TRBJ1-2; 7 bases line up with TRBD1. This CDR3 is built from 14 residues. Germline lookup yields CDR1 SGHKS and CDR2 YYEKEE (reference sequence). CDR3 bases: TGTGCCAGCAGCCGAAACGGACAGGCTTCGGACTACAGCTTC. This encodes CASSRNGQASDYSF.

With respect to this clonotype: Given a much more abundant clone one base away, this may be a read error. The rearrangement uses TRBV11-2 and TRBJ2-3; D is undetermined. The germline CDR1 and CDR2 sequences are SGHAT and FQNNGV. The CDR3 loop spans 14 amino acids. Trimming cost V 1 base and J 2 bases, with 7 bases left between them. The CDR3 here is CASSLVGFTDTQYF. DNA for the CDR3: TGTGCCAGCAGCTTAGTCGGCTTCACAGATACGCAGTATTTT. The whole variable domain, filled in from reference TRBV11-2 and TRBJ2-3, reads EAGVAQSPRYKIIEKRQSVAFWCNPISGHATLYWYQQILGQGPKLLIQFQNNGVVDDSQLPKDRFSAERLKGVDSTLKIQPAKLEDSAVYLCASSLVGFTDTQYFGPGTRLTVL.

V gene TRBV6-2 or TRBV6-3 combines with J gene TRBJ2-2, with unresolved D. V was cut by 7 bases and J by 6 bases, with 18 bases left in between. This CDR3 region has 15 residues. Looked up from germline, CDR1 is MNHEY and CDR2 is SVGEGT. CDR3 in DNA: TGTGCCAGCAACTCACTACGACAAACTTCCGGGGAGCTGTTTTTT. As protein: CASNSLRQTSGELFF.

Of note for this clonotype: An end of the junction differs from the germline gene, which may be a read error. The chain recombines TRBV5-5 with TRBJ2-7, with 8 bases that match TRBD1. The CDR3 extends over 14 amino acids. CDR1 SGHKS and CDR2 YYEKEE come from the germline V gene (reference sequence). The CDR3 DNA sequence: TGTGCCAGCAGCTACGGGACAGGAGTCTACAAGCAGTACTTC. Protein product: CASSYGTGVYKQYF.

This clonotype was picked up a small number of times. An end of the junction does not agree with germline; a read error may underlie this. The chain links TRBV6-1 to TRBJ2-1, with TRBD2 matching over 12 bases. This CDR3 has 15 amino acids. Germline loops: CDR1 MNHNS, CDR2 SASEGT. This CDR3 is CASTSLAGGYKEQFF. The CDR3 bases are TGTGCCAGCACTTCTCTAGCGGGAGGGTACAAAGAGCAGTTCTTC.

The rearrangement uses TRBV20-1 and TRBJ2-1; tentatively, D is TRBD2 (6 bases). The CDR3 spans 15 residues. CDR1 is DFQATT and CDR2 is SNEGSKA in the germline V gene (reference sequence). V lost 1 base and J 3 bases, leaving 13 bases between the germline ends. In DNA, the CDR3 is TGCAGTGCTAGAGGGGGAGGCCAGGACTACAATGAGCAGTTCTTC. Encoded protein: CSARGGGQDYNEQFF.

A single count supports this clonotype. A junction boundary mismatches the germline segment, possibly from a read error. The chain joins TRBV6-6 to TRBJ2-1, with a possible D match to TRBD2 (6 bases). CDR3 size: 14 residues. CDR1 and CDR2 (germline): MNHNY, SVGAGI (reference sequence). The CDR3 coding sequence is TGTGTCAGCAGTTTTTCGACTAGTGGGAGTGAGCAGTTCTTC. This sequence encodes CVSSFSTSGSEQFF.

This clonotype was seen more than once but under ten times. At one end the junction does not follow the germline gene, possibly because of a read error. The rearrangement links TRBV4-1 to TRBJ1-2, with 8 bases aligning to TRBD1. The CDR3 spans 16 residues. From germline, CDR1 is MGHRA and CDR2 YSYEKL. Written as DNA, the CDR3 is TGCGCCAGCAGCCAGAGGCAGGGGGCCTCGTCTGATGGCTACACCTTT. Translating it yields CASSQRQGASSDGYTF.

For this clonotype: Relative to the germline gene, one junction end is altered; a read error may explain this. V gene TRBV6-1 combines with J gene TRBJ2-3; TRBD2 might be the D (7 bases). From germline, CDR1 is MNHNS and CDR2 SASEGT. The CDR3 sequence is 16 residues long. The CDR3 spells CASSVTIGGGRDTQYF. The DNA for the CDR3 is TGTGCCAGCAGTGTGACCATAGGGGGAGGGCGCGATACACAGTATTTT.

This clonotype was recorded many times. The J gene is TRBJ2-6, the V gene TRBV20-1; D remains unclear. V shed 6 bases and J shed 4 bases, with 7 bases lying between them. The CDR3 covers 12 residues. Germline V gene sequence: CDR1 DFQATT, CDR2 SNEGSKA (reference sequence). CDR3 residues: CSATLGANVLTF. The DNA for the CDR3 is TGCAGTGCCACTTTGGGGGCCAACGTCCTGACTTTC.

A remark on this clonotype: The junction does not match germline at one end; this may be a read error. V usage is TRBV5-6 and J usage is TRBJ2-7; D is perhaps TRBD2 (6 bases). This CDR3 is built from 15 residues. The germline CDR1 and CDR2 sequences are SGHDT and YYEEEE. CDR3 protein: CTSSLLALKGYEQYF. The CDR3 nucleotides are TGTACCAGCAGCTTACTAGCTCTAAAAGGTTACGAGCAGTACTTC.

About this clonotype itself: One junction end does not reproduce the germline sequence, and a read error may be involved. The genes are TRBV28 and TRBJ2-1; 11 bases are a match to TRBD2. This CDR3 has 19 residues. Germline V CDR1 and CDR2: MDHEN, SYDVKM. CDR3 nucleotides: TGTGCCAGCAGTCATGGATACGGTAGCGGGAGGGCCATCTACATTGAGCAGTTCTTC. Residues: CASSHGYGSGRAIYIEQFF.

The rearrangement uses TRBV5-4 and TRBJ2-1; 7 bases map to TRBD1. The length of the CDR3 is 16 residues. The V gene end was trimmed by 5 bases and the J gene end by 10 bases; junction bases not matched to a gene: 18. Germline V lookup: CDR1 SGHNT, CDR2 YYREEE (reference sequence). CDR3 in DNA: TGTGCCAGCAGTTTAGCCCCCCACAGGGGTGGGGACGAGCAGTTCTTC. This translates into CASSLAPHRGGDEQFF.

This rearrangement joins TRBV10-2 to TRBJ2-7; D unclear. Deletions cut 8 bases from V and 12 bases from J, with 26 bases between. Germline loops: CDR1 WSHSY, CDR2 SAAADI. The CDR3 loop spans 14 amino acids. This chain's CDR3 is CASDTVGSRYEWYF. DNA of the CDR3: TGCGCCAGCGATACAGTGGGTTCAAGGTACGAGTGGTACTTC.

This clonotype was picked up many times. This chain joins TRBV29-1 and TRBJ2-4, with D perhaps matching TRBD1 or TRBD2 (5 bases each). CDR3 size: 13 residues. Germline CDR1 and CDR2: SQVTM and ANQGSEA. The V end was cut by 6 bases, the J end by 1 base, with 10 bases between. The CDR3 region is CSVLEGAKNIQYF. The CDR3 nucleotides read TGCAGCGTCCTAGAGGGGGCCAAAAACATTCAGTACTTC.

As to this clonotype: Compared with germline, one end of the junction differs, possibly owing to a read error. This sequence joins TRBV6-1 and TRBJ2-3; 7 bases agree with TRBD1. CDR1 is MNHNS and CDR2 is SASEGT in the germline V gene. CDR3 length: 15 residues. CDR3 residues: CVSSETPTGVDTQYF. The CDR3 DNA follows: TGTGTCAGCAGTGAGACTCCTACAGGGGTTGATACGCAGTATTTT.